Each of the 21 T cell receptor beta chains below was sequenced from the same sample in a study of cytomegalovirus exposure and HLA in healthy donors. Both 60 Vbeta primers and 13 Jbeta primers went into the PCR. Produced via immunoSEQ multiplex PCR; TCRdb's table is partial and in-frame only. This table has 74,000 or so clones, 75% to 85% appearing once. The specimen was PBMCs. The receptors derive from a man aged 50-59 years in good health and CMV-seropositive.

The CDR3 region is CASSQFLAVGTNYGYTF. DNA of the CDR3: TGTGCCAGCAGTCAGTTCCTGGCGGTAGGAACTAACTATGGCTACACCTTC. This chain uses TRBV9 with TRBJ1-2, with D unresolved. Germline V gene sequence: CDR1 SGDLS, CDR2 YYNGEE. The CDR3 has 17 amino acids. Trimming took off 5 bases at V and 0 bases at J, with 20 bases between the two ends.

This clone was observed a few times. This chain joins TRBV5-5 and TRBJ2-7, with a tentative D call TRBD2 (5 bases). Germline CDR1 is SGHKS and CDR2 is YYEKEE (reference sequence). The V end was cut by 0 bases, the J end by 3 bases, with 13 bases between. The length of the CDR3 is 15 residues. The CDR3 is CASSLEWLAIYEQYF. The CDR3 DNA reads TGTGCCAGCAGCTTGGAGTGGCTAGCCATCTACGAGCAGTACTTC. The full variable domain, its missing parts supplied by reference TRBV5-5 and TRBJ2-7, is DAGVTQSPTHLIKTRGQQVTLRCSPISGHKSVSWYQQVLGQGPQFIFQYYEKEERGRGNFPDRFSARQFPNYSSELNVNALLLGDSALYLCASSLEWLAIYEQYFGPGTRLTVT.

V usage is TRBV5-1 and J usage is TRBJ2-5; D is undetermined. The end of the DNA aligns better with TRBJ2-7, so the J call may be wrong. The CDR3 is made up of 14 amino acids. Looked up from germline, CDR1 is SGHRS and CDR2 is YFSETQ. For the CDR3, the DNA is TGCGCCAGCAGCAATTGGGCCCAAACCTACGAGCAGTACTTC. Encoded protein: CASSNWAQTYEQYF.

This sequence joins TRBV11-3 and TRBJ1-1; 7 nucleotides match TRBD1. From germline, CDR1 is SGHNT and CDR2 YENEEA. The CDR3 has 15 residues. Trimming removed 0 bases from V and 0 bases from J; junction bases left unmatched: 1. Here the CDR3 DNA reads TGTGCCAGCAGCTTAGAAGGGGGCGTGAACACTGAAGCTTTCTTT. Protein product: CASSLEGGVNTEAFF.

Turning to this clone: Other DNA sequences of this sample code for an identical CDR3. The chain is built from TRBV4-3 and TRBJ1-5; 8 nucleotides agree with TRBD1. Germline V CDR1 and CDR2: LGHNA, YSLEER. J gave up 7 bases and V 1 base, and 6 bases lay outside the gene matches. The CDR3 runs 15 residues. The CDR3 protein is CASSQGGQGHQPQHF. The CDR3 DNA reads as TGCGCCAGCAGCCAAGGTGGACAGGGACACCAGCCCCAGCATTTT.

As DNA, the CDR3 is TGTGCCAGCAGCTTAGCACACGGGAATCAGCCCCAGCATTTT. Its protein product is CASSLAHGNQPQHF. V usage is TRBV7-9 and J usage is TRBJ1-5; D gene ambiguous. Per the germline V gene, CDR1 is SEHNR and CDR2 is FQNEAQ (reference sequence). The CDR3 covers 14 residues. The V gene lost 0 bases and the J gene lost 4 bases, with 7 bases spanning the gap.

This chain links TRBV5-8 with TRBJ1-2; 7 bases align to TRBD1. CDR3 size: 13 residues. Germline trimming cut 5 bases from V and 8 bases from J; bases unmatched to any gene: 9. Germline lookup yields CDR1 SGHTS and CDR2 YDEGEE. CDR3 region: CASRGPTGLGYTF. The CDR3 nucleotides are TGTGCCAGCAGGGGCCCGACAGGGCTCGGCTACACCTTC.

The V and J genes are TRBV6-1 and TRBJ1-1; D is ambiguous. CDR1 is MNHNS, CDR2 SASEGT, per germline. V was cut by 7 bases and J by 1 base, with 13 bases left in between. The CDR3 spans 14 residues. CDR3 coding DNA: TGTGCCAGCATCCCCGCCAGGTGGAACACTGAAGCTTTCTTT. Translating it yields CASIPARWNTEAFF.

In its sample, this clone was seen a few times. The chain is built from TRBV11-3 and TRBJ2-5; TRBD1 agrees at 9 bases. This CDR3 has 19 amino acids. With V trimmed by 5 bases and J by 1 base, 17 bases remained unmatched. Germline V gives CDR1 SGHNT, CDR2 YENEEA. As DNA, the CDR3 is TGTGCCAGCAGCACCTCCGGGACAGGGTTTTGGGGGCTCCAAGAGACCCAGTACTTC. It yields the protein CASSTSGTGFWGLQETQYF.

The chain combines TRBV14 with TRBJ1-2, with unresolved D. V dropped 0 bases and J dropped 8 bases, with 13 bases sitting between them. The CDR3 sequence is 14 residues long. From germline, CDR1 is SGHDN and CDR2 FVKESK. The CDR3 nucleotides are TGTGCCAGCAGCCAAGAATCGCAGGTCGGAGGCTACACCTTC. Its protein is CASSQESQVGGYTF.

V is TRBV25-1 and J is TRBJ2-5; 11 nucleotides agree with TRBD2. This CDR3 contains 15 residues. V lost 7 bases to trimming and J lost 2 bases; unmatched junction nucleotides: 6. Germline V lookup: CDR1 MGHDK, CDR2 SYGVNS. The CDR3 is CASTPTSGIQETQYF. The CDR3 DNA reads as TGTGCCAGCACCCCGACTAGCGGGATACAAGAGACCCAGTACTTC.

The chain has TRBV19 and TRBJ1-1; 10 bases map to TRBD1. This CDR3 is 20 amino acids long. Germline CDR1 is LNHDA and CDR2 is SQIVND (reference sequence). Germline trimming cut 7 bases from V and 0 bases from J; bases unmatched to any gene: 20. This CDR3 is CASIEGGVWGQGIMNTEAFF. CDR3 in DNA: TGTGCCAGTATCGAAGGTGGTGTGTGGGGACAGGGGATTATGAACACTGAAGCTTTCTTT.

The J gene is TRBJ2-3, the V gene TRBV11-3; the match to TRBD2 covers 9 bases. V lost 5 bases, J lost 4 bases, and 10 bases stayed unmatched. The CDR3 extends over 16 amino acids. Germline values: CDR1 SGHNT, CDR2 YENEEA. The CDR3 region is CASSVRGVAGADTQYF. CDR3 bases: TGTGCCAGCAGCGTACGGGGGGTAGCGGGAGCAGATACGCAGTATTTT.

The chain recombines TRBV6-4 with TRBJ2-1; no definite D call. The V and J ends lost 2 bases and 6 bases respectively, with 8 bases between them. Germline V gene sequence: CDR1 MRHNA, CDR2 SNTAGT. CDR3 length equals 13 residues. Here the CDR3 reads CASSDGQTNEQFF. CDR3 bases: TGTGCCAGCAGTGACGGCCAAACCAATGAGCAGTTCTTC.

V is TRBV29-1 and J is TRBJ2-5, with a weak D call TRBD2 (6 bases). This CDR3 spans 14 amino acids. V lost 3 bases and J lost 1, with 12 bases in between. Germline lookup yields CDR1 SQVTM and CDR2 ANQGSEA. CDR3 in amino acids: CSVELAEAQETQYF. The DNA for the CDR3 is TGCAGCGTTGAGTTAGCGGAAGCCCAAGAGACCCAGTACTTC.

This chain connects TRBV27 to TRBJ1-2, with TRBD1 matching over 7 bases. Per the germline V gene, CDR1 is MNHEY and CDR2 is SMNVEV (reference sequence). The CDR3 has 13 residues. The trim removed 6 bases at V and 3 bases at J, leaving 4 bases unmatched. In nucleotides, the CDR3 is TGTGCCAGCAGAGAGGGGACAGACTATGGCTACACCTTC. Translating gives CASREGTDYGYTF.

In this sample, this clone turned up once. V is TRBV14 and J is TRBJ2-1; 7 positions match TRBD1. V gave up 5 bases and J gave up 0 bases; unmatched junction bases: 7. The germline V gene has CDR1 SGHDN and CDR2 FVKESK. CDR3 size: 16 residues. The DNA for the CDR3 is TGTGCCAGCAGCACCCCCCCAGGGGGCTCCTACAATGAGCAGTTCTTC. Its translation: CASSTPPGGSYNEQFF. The whole variable domain, remainder taken from reference TRBV14 and TRBJ2-1, is EAGVTQFPSHSVIEKGQTVTLRCDPISGHDNLYWYRRVMGKEIKFLLHFVKESKQDESGMPNNRFLAERTGGTYSTLKVQPAELEDSGVYFCASSTPPGGSYNEQFFGPGTRLTVL.

The rearrangement joins TRBV7-3 to TRBJ2-3; D unclear. V gave up 5 bases and J gave up 5 bases, with 11 bases separating them. The CDR3 consists of 13 residues. Germline CDR1 reads SGHTA; CDR2 reads FQGTGA. CDR3 residues: CASSPMPGDTQYF. The CDR3, as DNA: TGTGCCAGCAGCCCCATGCCGGGAGATACGCAGTATTTT.

The chain links TRBV5-1 to TRBJ2-2; TRBD1 aligns across 7 bases. V lost 4 bases and J lost 6; bases outside the gene matches: 15. The CDR3 runs 17 residues. CDR1 is SGHRS, CDR2 YFSETQ, per germline. The CDR3 protein is CASSRLGQAFLAGELFF. The CDR3 DNA reads as TGCGCCAGCAGCCGCCTTGGACAGGCATTTCTCGCCGGGGAGCTGTTTTTT.

The CDR3 protein is CASSLYGAYEQYF. CDR3 in DNA: TGTGCCAGCAGCTTATATGGAGCCTACGAGCAGTACTTC. The rearrangement uses TRBV7-2 and TRBJ2-7; D is ambiguous. The CDR3 sequence is 13 residues long. Germline CDR1 reads SGHTA; CDR2 reads FQGNSA. The V gene lost 2 bases and the J gene lost 2 bases, with 7 bases spanning the gap.

V and J are TRBV4-1 and TRBJ1-1; 12 positions match TRBD1. With 0 bases clipped from V and 3 bases from J, the junction kept 17 bases outside the gene matches. Germline V lookup: CDR1 MGHRA, CDR2 YSYEKL. CDR3 size: 21 residues. In DNA form, the CDR3 reads TGCGCCAGCAGCCAAGAGAAAGGGACAGGGGGCGCGAATTTATCGGACACTGAAGCTTTCTTT. Encoded protein: CASSQEKGTGGANLSDTEAFF.